One T cell receptor beta chain is described in this entry. What it binds is unknown. Both 60 Vbeta primers and 13 Jbeta primers went into the PCR. Study processing details: In a later analysis, roughly 11 million of approximately 86 million unique beta chains occurred in at least two donors. Only in-frame clones appear in the TCRdb table, and some are missing; sequencing was by immunoSEQ multiplex PCR. The DNA was the basis for D and trimming; V, J and clone size are from that table. Of over 55,000 clones in the sample, roughly 86% are singletons; the top ten hold approximately 1.3%. This sample was taken from a study of cytomegalovirus exposure and HLA in healthy donors. Study as a whole: Most genotyped donors, 65% to 85% of around 370, had Caucasian-associated genetic ancestry. Points from the study as a whole: With further analysis later on, most CMV-associated TCR beta chains appeared HLA-restricted. About 87% or about 30% of the time was how often most TCR beta V segments were productive, according to an earlier analysis.

Source material: PBMCs. The TCR sequence derives from a young man in good health and CMV-seronegative.

The CDR3 DNA reads TGCGCCAGCAGCAACCTAGCGGGCAGTCTAAGCAATCAGCCCCAGCATTTT. Protein: CASSNLAGSLSNQPQHF. The rearrangement links TRBV4-1 to TRBJ1-5, with unresolved D. The CDR3 is 17 residues long. Trimming removed 5 bases from V and 1 base from J, with 18 bases in between. The V gene's germline CDR1 is MGHRA and CDR2 YSYEKL.